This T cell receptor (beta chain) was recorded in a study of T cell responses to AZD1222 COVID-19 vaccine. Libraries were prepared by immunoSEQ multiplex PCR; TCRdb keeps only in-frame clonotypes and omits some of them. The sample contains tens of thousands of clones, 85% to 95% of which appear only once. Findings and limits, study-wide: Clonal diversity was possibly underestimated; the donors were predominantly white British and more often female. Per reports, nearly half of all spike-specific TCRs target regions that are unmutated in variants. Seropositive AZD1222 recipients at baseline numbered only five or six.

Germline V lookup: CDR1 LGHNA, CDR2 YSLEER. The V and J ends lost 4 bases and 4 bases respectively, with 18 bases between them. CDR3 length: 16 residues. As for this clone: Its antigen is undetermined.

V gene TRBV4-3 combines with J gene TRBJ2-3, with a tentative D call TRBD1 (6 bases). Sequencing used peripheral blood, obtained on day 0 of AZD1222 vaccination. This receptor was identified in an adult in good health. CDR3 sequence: CASSLSGRGRADTQYF. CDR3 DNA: TGCGCCAGCAGCCTCTCGGGCAGGGGAAGGGCAGATACGCAGTATTTT.